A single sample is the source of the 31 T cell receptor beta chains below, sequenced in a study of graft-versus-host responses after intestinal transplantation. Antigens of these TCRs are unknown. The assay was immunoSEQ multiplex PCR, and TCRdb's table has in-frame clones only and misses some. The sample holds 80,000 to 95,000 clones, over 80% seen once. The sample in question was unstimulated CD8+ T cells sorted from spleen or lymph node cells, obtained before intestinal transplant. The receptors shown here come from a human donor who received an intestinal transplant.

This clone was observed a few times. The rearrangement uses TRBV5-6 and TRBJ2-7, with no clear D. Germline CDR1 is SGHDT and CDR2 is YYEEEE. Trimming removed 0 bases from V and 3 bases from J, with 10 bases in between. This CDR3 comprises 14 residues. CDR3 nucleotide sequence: TGTGCCAGCAGCTTGGGAGACACCCTCTACGAGCAGTACTTC. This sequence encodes CASSLGDTLYEQYF.

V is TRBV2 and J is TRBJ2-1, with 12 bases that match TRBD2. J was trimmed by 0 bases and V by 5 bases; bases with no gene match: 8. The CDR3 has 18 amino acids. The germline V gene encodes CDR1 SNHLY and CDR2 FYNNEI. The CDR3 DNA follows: TGTGCCAGCAGTCTACTAGCGGGGGGCCCTTCCTCCTACAATGAGCAGTTCTTC. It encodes CASSLLAGGPSSYNEQFF.

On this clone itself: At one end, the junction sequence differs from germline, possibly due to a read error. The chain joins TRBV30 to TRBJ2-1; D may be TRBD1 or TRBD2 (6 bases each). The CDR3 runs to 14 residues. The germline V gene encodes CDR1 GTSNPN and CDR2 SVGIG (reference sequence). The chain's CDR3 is CAWSTGASYSEQFF. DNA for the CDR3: TGTGCCTGGAGTACGGGGGCTTCTTACAGTGAGCAGTTCTTC.

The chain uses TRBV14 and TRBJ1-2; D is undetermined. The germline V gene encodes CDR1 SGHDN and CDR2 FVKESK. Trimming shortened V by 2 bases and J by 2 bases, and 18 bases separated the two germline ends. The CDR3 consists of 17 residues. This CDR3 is CASSQRTLLLINYGYTF. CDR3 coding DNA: TGTGCCAGCAGCCAACGGACCCTTCTTTTGATCAACTATGGCTACACCTTC.

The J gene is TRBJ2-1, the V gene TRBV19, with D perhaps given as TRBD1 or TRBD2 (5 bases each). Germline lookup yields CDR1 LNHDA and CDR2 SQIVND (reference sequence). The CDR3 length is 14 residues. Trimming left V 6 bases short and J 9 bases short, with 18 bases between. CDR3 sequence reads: CASSPGPTTPEQFF. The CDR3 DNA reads TGTGCCAGTAGCCCGGGGCCCACTACACCTGAGCAGTTCTTC.

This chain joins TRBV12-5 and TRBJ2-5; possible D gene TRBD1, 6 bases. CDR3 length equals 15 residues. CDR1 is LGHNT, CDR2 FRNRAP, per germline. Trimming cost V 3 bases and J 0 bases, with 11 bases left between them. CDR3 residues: CASGFPGQNQETQYF. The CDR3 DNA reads TGTGCTAGTGGTTTCCCCGGACAGAACCAAGAGACCCAGTACTTC. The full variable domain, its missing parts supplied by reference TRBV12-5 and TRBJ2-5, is DARVTQTPRHKVTEMGQEVTMRCQPILGHNTVFWYRQTMMQGLELLAYFRNRAPLDDSGMPKDRFSAEMPDATLATLKIQPSEPRDSAVYFCASGFPGQNQETQYFGPGTRLLVL.

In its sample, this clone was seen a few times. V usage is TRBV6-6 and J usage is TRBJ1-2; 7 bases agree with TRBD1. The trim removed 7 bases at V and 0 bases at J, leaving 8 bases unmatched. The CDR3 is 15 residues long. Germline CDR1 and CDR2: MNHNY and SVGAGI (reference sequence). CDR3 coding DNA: TGTGCCAGCACCGCACCGACAGGGACTAACTATGGCTACACCTTC. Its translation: CASTAPTGTNYGYTF.

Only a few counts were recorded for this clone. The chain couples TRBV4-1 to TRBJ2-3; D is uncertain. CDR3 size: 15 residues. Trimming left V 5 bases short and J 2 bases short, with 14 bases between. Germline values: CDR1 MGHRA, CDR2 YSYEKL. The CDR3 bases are TGCGCCAGCAGCTGGTGGGTTGCTTCCACAGATACGCAGTATTTT. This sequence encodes CASSWWVASTDTQYF.

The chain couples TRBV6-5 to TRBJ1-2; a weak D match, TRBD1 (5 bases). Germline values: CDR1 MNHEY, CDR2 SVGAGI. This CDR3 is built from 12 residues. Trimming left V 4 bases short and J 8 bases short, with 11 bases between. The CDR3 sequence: CASSFAGGGYTF. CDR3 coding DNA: TGTGCCAGCAGTTTCGCCGGGGGAGGCTACACCTTC.

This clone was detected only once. Written as DNA, the CDR3 is TGTGCCACATCAGGGGGCGAGCAGTACTTC. This codes for CATSGGEQYF. V gene TRBV28 combines with J gene TRBJ2-7; 7 bases fit TRBD1. CDR3 length: 10 residues. CDR1 is MDHEN, CDR2 SYDVKM, per germline. Trimming removed 10 bases from V and 6 bases from J; junction bases left unmatched: 3.

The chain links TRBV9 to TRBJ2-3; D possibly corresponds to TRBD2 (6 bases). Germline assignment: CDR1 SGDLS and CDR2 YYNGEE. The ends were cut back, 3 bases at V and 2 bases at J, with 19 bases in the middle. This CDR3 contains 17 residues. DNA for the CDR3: TGTGCCAGCAGCGACTCCCCTCTGGCGGGGACCACAGATACGCAGTATTTT. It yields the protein CASSDSPLAGTTDTQYF. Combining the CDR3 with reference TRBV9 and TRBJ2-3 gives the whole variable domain DSGVTQTPKHLITATGQRVTLRCSPRSGDLSVYWYQQSLDQGLQFLIQYYNGEERAKGNILERFSAQQFPDLHSELNLSSLELGDSALYFCASSDSPLAGTTDTQYFGPGTRLTVL.

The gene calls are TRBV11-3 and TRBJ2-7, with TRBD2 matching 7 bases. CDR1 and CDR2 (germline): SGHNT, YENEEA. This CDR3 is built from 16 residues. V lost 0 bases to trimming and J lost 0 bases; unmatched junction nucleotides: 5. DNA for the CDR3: TGTGCCAGCAGCTTAGATAGGCCTAGCGGCTCCTACGAGCAGTACTTC. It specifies CASSLDRPSGSYEQYF. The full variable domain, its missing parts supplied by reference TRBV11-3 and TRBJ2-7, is EAGVVQSPRYKIIEKKQPVAFWCNPISGHNTLYWYLQNLGQGPELLIRYENEEAVDDSQLPKDRFSAERLKGVDSTLKIQPAELGDSAVYLCASSLDRPSGSYEQYFGPGTRLTVT.

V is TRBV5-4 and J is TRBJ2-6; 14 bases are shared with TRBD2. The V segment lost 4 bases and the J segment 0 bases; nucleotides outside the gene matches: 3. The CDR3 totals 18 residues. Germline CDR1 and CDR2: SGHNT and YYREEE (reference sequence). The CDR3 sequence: CASSRLAGGISGANVLTF. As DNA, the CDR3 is TGTGCCAGCAGCCGACTAGCGGGAGGGATCTCTGGGGCCAACGTCCTGACTTTC.

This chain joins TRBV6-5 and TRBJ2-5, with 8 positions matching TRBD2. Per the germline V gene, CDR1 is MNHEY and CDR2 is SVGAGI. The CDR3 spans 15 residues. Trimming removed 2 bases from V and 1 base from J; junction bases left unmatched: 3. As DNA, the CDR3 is TGTGCCAGCAGTTACCTAGGACTAGCCCAAGAGACCCAGTACTTC. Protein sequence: CASSYLGLAQETQYF.

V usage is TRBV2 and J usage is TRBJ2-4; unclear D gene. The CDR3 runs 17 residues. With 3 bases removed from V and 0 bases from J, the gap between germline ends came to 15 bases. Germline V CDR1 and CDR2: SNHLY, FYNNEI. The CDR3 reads CASSDLVADLAKNIQYF. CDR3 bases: TGTGCCAGCAGTGATCTCGTCGCAGACTTAGCCAAAAACATTCAGTACTTC.

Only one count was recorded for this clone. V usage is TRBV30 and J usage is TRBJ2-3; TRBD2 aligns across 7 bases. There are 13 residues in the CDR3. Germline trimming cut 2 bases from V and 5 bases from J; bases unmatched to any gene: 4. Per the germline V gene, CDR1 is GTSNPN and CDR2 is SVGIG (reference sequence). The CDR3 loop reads CAWSLAEKDTQYF. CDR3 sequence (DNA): TGTGCCTGGAGTCTAGCGGAAAAAGATACGCAGTATTTT. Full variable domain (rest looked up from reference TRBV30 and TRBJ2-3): SQTIHQWPATLVQPVGSPLSLECTVEGTSNPNLYWYRQAAGRGLQLLFYSVGIGQISSEVPQNLSASRPQDRQFILSSKKLLLSDSGFYLCAWSLAEKDTQYFGPGTRLTVL.

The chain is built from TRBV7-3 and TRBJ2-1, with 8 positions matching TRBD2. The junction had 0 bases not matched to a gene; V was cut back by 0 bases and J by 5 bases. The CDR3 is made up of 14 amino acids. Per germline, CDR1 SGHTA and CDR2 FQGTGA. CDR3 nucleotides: TGTGCCAGCAGCTTAACGGGACTAGACAATGAGCAGTTCTTC. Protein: CASSLTGLDNEQFF. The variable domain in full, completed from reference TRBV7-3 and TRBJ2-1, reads GAGVSQTPSNKVTEKGKYVELRCDPISGHTALYWYRQSLGQGPEFLIYFQGTGAADDSGLPNDRFFAVRPEGSVSTLKIQRTERGDSAVYLCASSLTGLDNEQFFGPGTRLTVL.

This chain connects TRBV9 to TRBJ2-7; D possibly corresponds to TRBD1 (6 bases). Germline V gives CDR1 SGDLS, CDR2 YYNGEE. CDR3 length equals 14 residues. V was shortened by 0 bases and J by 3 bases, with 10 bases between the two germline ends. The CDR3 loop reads CASSVELGGYEQYF. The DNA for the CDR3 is TGTGCCAGCAGCGTAGAACTAGGGGGCTACGAGCAGTACTTC.

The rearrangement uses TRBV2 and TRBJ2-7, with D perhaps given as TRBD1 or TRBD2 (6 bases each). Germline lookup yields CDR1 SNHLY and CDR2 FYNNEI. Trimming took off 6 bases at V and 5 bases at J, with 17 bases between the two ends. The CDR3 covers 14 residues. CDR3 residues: CASRAGHRNNEQYF. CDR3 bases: TGTGCCAGCAGGGCGGGACACCGAAACAACGAGCAGTACTTC.

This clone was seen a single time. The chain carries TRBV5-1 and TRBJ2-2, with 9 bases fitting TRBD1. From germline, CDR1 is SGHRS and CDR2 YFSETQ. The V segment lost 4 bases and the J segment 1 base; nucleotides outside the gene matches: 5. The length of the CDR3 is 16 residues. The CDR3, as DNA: TGCGCCAGCAGCCTCAGACAGGGGGTGAACACCGGGGAGCTGTTTTTT. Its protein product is CASSLRQGVNTGELFF.

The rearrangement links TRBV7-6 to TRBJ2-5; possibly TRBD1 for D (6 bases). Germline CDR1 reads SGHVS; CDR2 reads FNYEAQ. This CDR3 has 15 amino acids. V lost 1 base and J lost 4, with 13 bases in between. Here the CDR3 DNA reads TGTGCCAGCAGCTTAGAGACAGGATTGGCAGAGACCCAGTACTTC. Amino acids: CASSLETGLAETQYF.

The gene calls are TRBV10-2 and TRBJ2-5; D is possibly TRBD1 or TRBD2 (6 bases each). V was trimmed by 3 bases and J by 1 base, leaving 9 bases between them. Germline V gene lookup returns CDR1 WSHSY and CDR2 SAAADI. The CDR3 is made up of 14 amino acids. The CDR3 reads CASSEGGLQETQYF. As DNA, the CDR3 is TGCGCCAGCAGTGAAGGGGGGCTCCAAGAGACCCAGTACTTC.

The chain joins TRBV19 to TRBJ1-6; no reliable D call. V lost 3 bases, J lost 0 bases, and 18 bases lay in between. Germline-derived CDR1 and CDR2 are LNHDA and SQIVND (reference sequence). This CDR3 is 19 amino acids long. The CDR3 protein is CASSIVGPLLGSYNSPLHF. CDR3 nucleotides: TGTGCCAGTAGTATCGTTGGGCCCCTCCTAGGCTCCTATAATTCACCCCTCCACTTT.

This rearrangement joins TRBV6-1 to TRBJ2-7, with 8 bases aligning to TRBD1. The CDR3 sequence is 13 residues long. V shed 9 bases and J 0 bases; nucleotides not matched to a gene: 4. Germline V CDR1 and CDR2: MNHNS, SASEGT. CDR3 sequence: CARQGVCSYEQYF. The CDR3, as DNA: TGTGCCAGACAGGGGGTGTGCTCCTACGAGCAGTACTTC.

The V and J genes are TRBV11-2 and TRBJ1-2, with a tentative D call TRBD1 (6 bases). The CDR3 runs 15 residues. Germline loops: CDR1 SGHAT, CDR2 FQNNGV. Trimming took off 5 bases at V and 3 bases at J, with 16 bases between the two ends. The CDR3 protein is CASSDRDTHYYGYTF. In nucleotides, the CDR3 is TGTGCCAGCAGCGACCGGGACACCCACTACTATGGCTACACCTTC.

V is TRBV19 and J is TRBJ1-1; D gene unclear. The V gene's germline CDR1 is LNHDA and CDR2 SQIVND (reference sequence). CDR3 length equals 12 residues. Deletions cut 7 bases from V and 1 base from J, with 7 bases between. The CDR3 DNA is TGTGCCAGTATAGCAGCGAACACTGAAGCTTTCTTT. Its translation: CASIAANTEAFF.

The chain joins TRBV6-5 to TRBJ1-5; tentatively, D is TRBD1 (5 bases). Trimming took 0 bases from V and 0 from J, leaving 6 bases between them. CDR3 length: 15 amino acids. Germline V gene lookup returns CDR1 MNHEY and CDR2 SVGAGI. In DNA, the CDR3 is TGTGCCAGCAGTTACTCGGGGACTAGCAATCAGCCCCAGCATTTT. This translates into CASSYSGTSNQPQHF.

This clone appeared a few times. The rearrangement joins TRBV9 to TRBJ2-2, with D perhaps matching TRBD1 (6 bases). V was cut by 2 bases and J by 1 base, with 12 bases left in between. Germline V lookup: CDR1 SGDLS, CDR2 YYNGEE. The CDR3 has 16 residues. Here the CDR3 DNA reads TGTGCCAGCAGCGTCCAGACAGGAAAGAACACCGGGGAGCTGTTTTTT. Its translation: CASSVQTGKNTGELFF.

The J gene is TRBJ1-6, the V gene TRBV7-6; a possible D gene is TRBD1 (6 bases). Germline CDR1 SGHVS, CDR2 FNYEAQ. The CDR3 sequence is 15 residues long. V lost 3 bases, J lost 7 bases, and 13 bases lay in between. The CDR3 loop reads CASSFGGRGNSPLHF. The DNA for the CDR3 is TGTGCCAGCAGCTTTGGGGGGCGTGGGAATTCACCCCTCCACTTT.

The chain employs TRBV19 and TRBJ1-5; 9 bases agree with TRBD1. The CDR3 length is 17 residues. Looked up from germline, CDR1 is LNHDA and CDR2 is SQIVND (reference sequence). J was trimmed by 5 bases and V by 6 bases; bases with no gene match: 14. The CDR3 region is CASSYNYRDRVDQPQHF. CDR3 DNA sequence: TGTGCCAGTAGCTATAACTACCGGGACAGGGTGGATCAGCCCCAGCATTTT.

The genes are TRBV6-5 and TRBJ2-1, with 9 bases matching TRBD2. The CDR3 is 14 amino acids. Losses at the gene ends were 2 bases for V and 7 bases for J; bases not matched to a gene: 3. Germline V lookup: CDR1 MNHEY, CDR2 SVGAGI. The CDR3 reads CASSYGSGGNEQFF. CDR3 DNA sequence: TGTGCCAGCAGTTACGGAAGCGGGGGGAATGAGCAGTTCTTC.